The 20 T cell receptor beta chains below all came from one sample that was sequenced in a study of cytomegalovirus exposure and HLA in healthy donors. The primer mix had 60 Vbeta and 13 Jbeta primers. Generated by immunoSEQ multiplex PCR, the TCRdb table keeps only in-frame clones and is missing some. The sample carries about 160,000 clones, about 65% recorded once. Material for sequencing was PBMCs. The receptors shown here come from a woman in her 30s in good health and CMV-seronegative.

CDR3 sequence: CSVEGGSPGELFF. In nucleotides, the CDR3 is TGCAGCGTTGAAGGGGGCAGTCCCGGGGAGCTGTTTTTT. The chain recombines TRBV29-1 with TRBJ2-2; maybe TRBD1 (5 bases). Trimming removed 1 base at V and 6 bases at J, with 9 bases between. CDR3 length equals 13 residues. The germline V gene has CDR1 SQVTM and CDR2 ANQGSEA.

V gene TRBV7-8 combines with J gene TRBJ1-5, with 7 bases lining up with TRBD1. Per germline, CDR1 SGHVS and CDR2 FQNEAQ. V shed 1 base and J 4 bases; nucleotides not matched to a gene: 4. CDR3 length equals 15 residues. CDR3 coding DNA: TGTGCCAGCAGCTTAGGGTCAGGGGGTAATCAGCCCCAGCATTTT. Protein: CASSLGSGGNQPQHF.

The V call is TRBV10-3, the J call TRBJ2-1, with TRBD2 as a possible D gene (6 bases). The CDR3 spans 15 residues. The V end lost 2 bases, the J end lost 4 bases, and 12 bases lay between the germline ends. CDR1 and CDR2 (germline): ENHRY, SYGVKD. The CDR3 DNA is TGTGCCATCAGTGAGACCGGGACTTTATACAATGAGCAGTTCTTC. Residues: CAISETGTLYNEQFF.

The gene calls are TRBV18 and TRBJ2-1; 7 positions agree with TRBD2. There are 15 residues in the CDR3. Germline lookup yields CDR1 KGHSH and CDR2 LQKENI. V lost 3 bases, J lost 5 bases, and 7 bases stayed unmatched. CDR3 DNA sequence: TGTGCCAGCTCACCTTCGACTAGCCGCAACAATGAGCAGTTCTTC. It codes for CASSPSTSRNNEQFF.

The chain carries TRBV11-2 and TRBJ1-5, with 7 nucleotides matching TRBD1. This CDR3 contains 12 residues. J gave up 6 bases and V 5 bases, and 1 base lay outside the gene matches. Germline CDR1 reads SGHAT; CDR2 reads FQNNGV. The CDR3 is CASSHRGQPQHF. The CDR3 DNA reads as TGTGCCAGCAGCCACAGGGGTCAGCCCCAGCATTTT.

The J gene is TRBJ2-5, the V gene TRBV4-1, with TRBD2 matching over 12 bases. V dropped 4 bases and J dropped 1; count of bases not matched to a gene: 4. Germline-derived CDR1 and CDR2 are MGHRA and YSYEKL. The CDR3 totals 16 residues. CDR3 region: CASSRGLAGTQETQYF. The CDR3 DNA sequence: TGCGCCAGCAGCCGGGGACTAGCGGGCACCCAAGAGACCCAGTACTTC.

The chain employs TRBV4-2 and TRBJ1-4; 9 bases fit TRBD1. Unmatched junction bases numbered 5, after V lost 3 bases and J lost 6 bases. The CDR3 is 15 amino acids. The germline V gene has CDR1 LGHNA and CDR2 YNFKEQ. This CDR3 reads CASSQGDRDHEKLFF. The CDR3 DNA is TGTGCCAGCAGCCAGGGGGACAGGGACCATGAAAAACTGTTTTTT.

This clone was picked up a small number of times. The chain employs TRBV7-9 and TRBJ2-6; 7 bases map to TRBD1. Trimming removed 5 bases from V and 2 bases from J; junction bases left unmatched: 3. Per the germline V gene, CDR1 is SEHNR and CDR2 is FQNEAQ (reference sequence). The CDR3 covers 15 residues. The CDR3 nucleotides are TGTGCCAGCAGCGTCGGGACAGCTGGGGCCAACGTCCTGACTTTC. Translated, it gives CASSVGTAGANVLTF.

The chain recombines TRBV4-2 with TRBJ2-5, with a tentative D call TRBD2 (6 bases). Trimming pared 1 base from V and 3 bases from J, leaving 12 bases between. Germline CDR1 is LGHNA and CDR2 is YNFKEQ. CDR3 length: 15 amino acids. The CDR3, as DNA: TGTGCCAGCAGCCAAGGGGAGGCCGCGGAAGAGACCCAGTACTTC. Its translation: CASSQGEAAEETQYF.

The gene calls are TRBV4-3 and TRBJ2-7, with 7 positions matching TRBD2. The CDR3 extends over 12 amino acids. J lost 6 bases, V lost 2 bases, and 1 base had no gene match. From germline, CDR1 is LGHNA and CDR2 YSLEER. CDR3 amino acids: CASSQWGGEQYF. Written as DNA, the CDR3 is TGCGCCAGCAGCCAATGGGGGGGCGAGCAGTACTTC.

The V and J genes are TRBV9 and TRBJ1-1; D not resolved. The CDR3 runs 12 residues. Germline V gene data show CDR1 as SGDLS and CDR2 as YYNGEE. Trimming cost V 2 bases and J 7 bases, with 9 bases left between them. CDR3 sequence: CASSVSGNEAFF. CDR3 in DNA: TGTGCCAGCAGCGTTTCAGGAAATGAAGCTTTCTTT. The full variable domain, its missing parts supplied by reference TRBV9 and TRBJ1-1, is DSGVTQTPKHLITATGQRVTLRCSPRSGDLSVYWYQQSLDQGLQFLIQYYNGEERAKGNILERFSAQQFPDLHSELNLSSLELGDSALYFCASSVSGNEAFFGQGTRLTVV.

This chain uses TRBV5-1 with TRBJ2-2; TRBD2 is a possible D gene (7 bases). Germline loops: CDR1 SGHRS, CDR2 YFSETQ. The CDR3 covers 20 residues. V lost 0 bases to trimming and J lost 3 bases, with 24 bases between them. The chain's CDR3 is CASSLVVGGGRNGDTGELFF. The CDR3 nucleotides read TGCGCCAGCAGCTTGGTAGTTGGGGGGGGCAGGAACGGAGACACCGGGGAGCTGTTTTTT.

V is TRBV7-2 and J is TRBJ2-1; D may be TRBD2 (5 bases). Germline V gene data show CDR1 as SGHTA and CDR2 as FQGNSA. The CDR3 is 14 residues long. V dropped 1 base and J dropped 9 bases, with 13 bases sitting between them. Written as DNA, the CDR3 is TGTGCCAGCAGCTTAGGTTCAGCGGACGGTGAGCAGTTCTTC. Translation gives CASSLGSADGEQFF.

This clone was counted a single time. The V and J genes are TRBV4-3 and TRBJ2-3; 12 nucleotides align to TRBD2. The junction had 1 base not matched to a gene; V was cut back by 2 bases and J by 4 bases. The CDR3 runs to 15 residues. In germline, CDR1 is LGHNA, CDR2 YSLEER. The chain's CDR3 is CASSQTSGRSDTQYF. The CDR3 DNA reads TGCGCCAGCAGCCAAACTAGCGGGAGGTCAGATACGCAGTATTTT.

A few counts support this clone. The chain joins TRBV9 to TRBJ2-5; D ambiguous. The ends were cut back, 0 bases at V and 5 bases at J, with 8 bases in the middle. Germline CDR1 and CDR2: SGDLS and YYNGEE. This CDR3 is built from 13 residues. CDR3 in amino acids: CASSVGIEETQYF. The CDR3 DNA reads TGTGCCAGCAGCGTAGGCATCGAGGAGACCCAGTACTTC.

The chain recombines TRBV19 with TRBJ1-2; 9 bases agree with TRBD1. Trimming took 6 bases from V and 2 from J; bases not matched to a gene: 1. This CDR3 contains 13 residues. The germline V gene encodes CDR1 LNHDA and CDR2 SQIVND (reference sequence). The CDR3 bases are TGTGCCAGTAGAGGACAGGGGAACTATGGCTACACCTTC. Amino acid sequence: CASRGQGNYGYTF.

The chain links TRBV4-1 to TRBJ1-5, with no clear D. Germline lookup yields CDR1 MGHRA and CDR2 YSYEKL. Deletions cut 2 bases from V and 7 bases from J, with 12 bases between. The length of the CDR3 is 14 residues. Here the CDR3 DNA reads TGCGCCAGCAGCCAAAGCACTTTCCGGCAGCCCCAGCATTTT. Amino acid sequence: CASSQSTFRQPQHF.

V is TRBV6-6 and J is TRBJ1-1; D unresolved. The V end lost 7 bases, the J end lost 6 bases, and 18 bases lay between the germline ends. CDR1 is MNHNY and CDR2 is SVGAGI in the germline V gene (reference sequence). CDR3 length equals 14 residues. CDR3: CASTPARGWSEAFF. CDR3 sequence (DNA): TGTGCCAGCACCCCGGCCCGGGGTTGGTCTGAAGCTTTCTTT.

This clone came up a few times. The chain carries TRBV4-3 and TRBJ2-1, with TRBD2 identical over 11 bases. The CDR3 sequence is 16 residues long. With V trimmed by 3 bases and J by 3 bases, 4 bases remained unmatched. Germline CDR1 LGHNA, CDR2 YSLEER. CDR3 sequence reads: CASSHTGTSGYNEQFF. The CDR3, as DNA: TGCGCCAGCAGCCATACCGGGACTAGCGGCTACAATGAGCAGTTCTTC.

In its sample, this clone was seen once. The chain uses TRBV6-1 and TRBJ2-7; perhaps TRBD1 as D (6 bases). V was trimmed by 5 bases and J by 4 bases, leaving 12 bases between them. CDR1 is MNHNS and CDR2 is SASEGT in the germline V gene. CDR3 length equals 13 residues. The CDR3, as DNA: TGTGCCAGCAGTCAGACAGGAGGATACGAGCAGTACTTC. Translation: CASSQTGGYEQYF.